These 19 T cell receptor beta chains were all obtained from the same sample, sequenced in a study of graft-versus-host responses after intestinal transplantation. Antigen specificity for these receptors is unknown. Sequenced by immunoSEQ multiplex PCR; TCRdb stores in-frame clones only, minus some. Seen here are about 120,000 clones, about nine tenths observed once, and the top ten hold about 0.18%. Specimen: unstimulated CD4+ T cells sorted from spleen or lymph node cells, collected before intestinal transplant. The receptor source for this set is a human donor who received an intestinal transplant.

With regard to this clone: This sample includes further DNA sequences coding for the same CDR3. The chain joins TRBV5-1 to TRBJ2-3, with a possible D match to TRBD2 (7 bases). Germline values: CDR1 SGHRS, CDR2 YFSETQ. This CDR3 comprises 16 residues. V lost 0 bases and J lost 1, with 12 bases in between. The CDR3 loop reads CASSLAAGAGTDTQYF. For the CDR3, the DNA is TGCGCCAGCAGCTTGGCTGCGGGGGCGGGCACAGATACGCAGTATTTT. Variable domain in full (rest from reference TRBV5-1 and TRBJ2-3): KAGVTQTPRYLIKTRGQQVTLSCSPISGHRSVSWYQQTPGQGLQFLFEYFSETQRNKGNFPGRFSGRQFSNSRSEMNVSTLELGDSALYLCASSLAAGAGTDTQYFGPGTRLTVL.

The chain recombines TRBV29-1 with TRBJ2-7; 9 bases align to TRBD1. The V gene end was trimmed by 7 bases and the J gene end by 7 bases; junction bases not matched to a gene: 8. The CDR3 covers 12 residues. Germline-derived CDR1 and CDR2 are SQVTM and ANQGSEA. CDR3 sequence (DNA): TGCAGCGGAGGGACAGGGCGGGGAGAGCAGTACTTC. It codes for CSGGTGRGEQYF.

The chain joins TRBV7-2 to TRBJ2-7, with 10 bases identical to TRBD1. The trim removed 2 bases at V and 5 bases at J, leaving 9 bases unmatched. The CDR3 loop spans 16 amino acids. CDR1 and CDR2 from the germline V gene are SGHTA and FQGNSA. The CDR3 sequence is CASSLTVGTGVDEQYF. For the CDR3, the DNA is TGTGCCAGCAGCTTAACTGTAGGGACAGGGGTTGACGAGCAGTACTTC.

Concerning this clone: This sample also contains other DNA sequences that code for the same CDR3. The chain recombines TRBV2 with TRBJ1-1; TRBD1 agrees at 7 bases. V was pared by 4 bases and J by 1 base, with 0 bases of the junction left unmatched. The CDR3 consists of 13 residues. Germline CDR1 and CDR2: SNHLY and FYNNEI. CDR3 amino acids: CASSGDRNTEAFF. In nucleotides, the CDR3 is TGTGCCAGCAGTGGGGACAGGAACACTGAAGCTTTCTTT.

As regards this clone: Since the CDR3 does not end with the conserved phenylalanine or tryptophan, this likely comes from a read error. V gene TRBV28 combines with J gene TRBJ2-4; 7 bases align to TRBD1. V dropped 5 bases and J dropped 0; count of bases not matched to a gene: 10. Germline CDR1 MDHEN, CDR2 SYDVKM. The CDR3 contains 17 residues. The CDR3 protein is CASSPRQGTRAKNIQYL. The CDR3 bases are TGTGCCAGCAGTCCGAGACAGGGTACCAGAGCCAAAAACATTCAGTACCTC.

The chain links TRBV7-6 to TRBJ2-7; TRBD2 matches at 10 bases. The CDR3 sequence is 14 residues long. Germline V CDR1 and CDR2: SGHVS, FNYEAQ. Trimming removed 5 bases from V and 5 bases from J; junction bases left unmatched: 6. The CDR3 bases are TGTGCCAGCAGCCCCACAGGGACTAGCGACGAGCAGTACTTC. The encoded protein is CASSPTGTSDEQYF.

The V gene is TRBV2, the J gene TRBJ2-3; 12 positions agree with TRBD2. This CDR3 has 20 residues. The V gene end was trimmed by 3 bases and the J gene end by 5 bases; junction bases not matched to a gene: 18. Germline V CDR1 and CDR2: SNHLY, FYNNEI. The CDR3 nucleotides read TGTGCCAGCAGTGAGAATAACCCTTACTGGACTAGCGGGATGGTAGATACGCAGTATTTT. Translation gives CASSENNPYWTSGMVDTQYF.

The V and J genes are TRBV2 and TRBJ1-5; TRBD1 aligns across 8 bases. The V gene's germline CDR1 is SNHLY and CDR2 FYNNEI. The CDR3 consists of 13 residues. The junction had 3 bases not matched to a gene; V was cut back by 6 bases and J by 5 bases. The CDR3 spells CASRQGVDQPQHF. CDR3 coding DNA: TGTGCCAGCAGACAGGGGGTGGATCAGCCCCAGCATTTT.

The rearrangement uses TRBV5-1 and TRBJ2-5, with D maybe TRBD2 (7 bases). The CDR3 is made up of 14 amino acids. Trimming took 5 bases from V and 0 from J, leaving 11 bases between them. In germline, CDR1 is SGHRS, CDR2 YFSETQ. The chain's CDR3 is CASRGRGYQETQYF. The CDR3 region has the DNA TGCGCCAGCAGGGGGAGGGGGTACCAAGAGACCCAGTACTTC.

The chain couples TRBV5-4 to TRBJ2-3; TRBD2 agrees at 7 bases. V was clipped by 1 base and J by 6 bases; unmatched bases: 5. This CDR3 comprises 14 residues. CDR1 and CDR2 from the germline V gene are SGHNT and YYREEE (reference sequence). The CDR3 protein is CASSLQRGMDTQYF. For the CDR3, the DNA is TGTGCCAGCAGCTTGCAGCGGGGAATGGATACGCAGTATTTT.

This clone has only one observation. At one boundary the junction diverges from the germline segment, which might be a read error. V and J are TRBV6-5 and TRBJ1-2; D is possibly TRBD1 (5 bases). CDR3 length: 12 residues. Germline loops: CDR1 MNHEY, CDR2 SVGAGI. The CDR3, as DNA: TGTGCCATCAGTGTTACAGGTTATGGCTACACCTTC. It encodes CAISVTGYGYTF.

The gene calls are TRBV7-9 and TRBJ1-5; D is unclear. V was pared by 3 bases and J by 4 bases, with 4 bases between. Germline V lookup: CDR1 SEHNR, CDR2 FQNEAQ (reference sequence). The CDR3 runs to 12 residues. In nucleotides, the CDR3 is TGTGCCAGCAGCTTCGGTAATCAGCCCCAGCATTTT. As protein: CASSFGNQPQHF.

The CDR3 DNA follows: TGCGCCAGCAGCCAAGATTGGAGTGGCGAGCAGTACTTC. Translated: CASSQDWSGEQYF. This chain joins TRBV4-3 and TRBJ2-7; D gene uncertain. This CDR3 has 13 amino acids. Germline CDR1 and CDR2: LGHNA and YSLEER. Trimming removed 0 bases at V and 6 bases at J, with 9 bases between.

The chain joins TRBV10-3 to TRBJ2-5; 13 bases line up with TRBD2. The V segment lost 4 bases and the J segment 2 bases; nucleotides outside the gene matches: 4. This CDR3 has 16 residues. Germline V gene data show CDR1 as ENHRY and CDR2 as SYGVKD. The CDR3 DNA reads as TGTGCCATCAGTGGGGGGACTAGCGGGATTCAAGAGACCCAGTACTTC. Translating gives CAISGGTSGIQETQYF.

The genes are TRBV7-8 and TRBJ1-3; 8 positions match TRBD1. The junction had 10 bases not matched to a gene; V was cut back by 5 bases and J by 4 bases. The CDR3 is 16 residues long. Germline CDR1 and CDR2: SGHVS and FQNEAQ. The CDR3 DNA reads as TGTGCCAGCAGCCCCTCCGACAGGGGTAAAGGAAACACCATATATTTT. Translating it yields CASSPSDRGKGNTIYF.

The chain has TRBV30 and TRBJ1-5, with a possible D match to TRBD1 (5 bases). V gave up 0 bases and J gave up 0 bases, with 12 bases separating them. This CDR3 region has 16 residues. Germline values: CDR1 GTSNPN, CDR2 SVGIG (reference sequence). The CDR3 here is CAWSVTGFYSNQPQHF. DNA for the CDR3: TGTGCCTGGAGTGTAACAGGCTTCTATAGCAATCAGCCCCAGCATTTT.

The CDR3 reads CSVARRGGPYEQYF. In DNA form, the CDR3 reads TGCAGCGTTGCTCGTCGGGGAGGGCCCTACGAGCAGTACTTC. The chain links TRBV29-1 to TRBJ2-7, with 7 nucleotides matching TRBD2. The CDR3 covers 14 residues. The germline V gene encodes CDR1 SQVTM and CDR2 ANQGSEA. Trimming removed 4 bases from V and 2 bases from J; junction bases left unmatched: 8.

The chain is built from TRBV2 and TRBJ1-1; 9 bases agree with TRBD1. CDR3 length equals 14 residues. Germline CDR1 SNHLY, CDR2 FYNNEI. Trimming cost V 6 bases and J 3 bases; bases outside gene matches: 5. The CDR3 is CASRATGGDTEAFF. CDR3 DNA: TGTGCCAGCAGAGCGACAGGGGGGGACACTGAAGCTTTCTTT.

This clone was found once. This chain connects TRBV2 to TRBJ2-2; 7 positions agree with TRBD2. The length of the CDR3 is 15 residues. With 3 bases clipped from V and 1 base from J, the junction kept 2 bases outside the gene matches. Germline CDR1 and CDR2: SNHLY and FYNNEI. CDR3 nucleotide sequence: TGTGCCAGCAGTGAGAGCGGGATGAACACCGGGGAGCTGTTTTTT. Residues: CASSESGMNTGELFF.